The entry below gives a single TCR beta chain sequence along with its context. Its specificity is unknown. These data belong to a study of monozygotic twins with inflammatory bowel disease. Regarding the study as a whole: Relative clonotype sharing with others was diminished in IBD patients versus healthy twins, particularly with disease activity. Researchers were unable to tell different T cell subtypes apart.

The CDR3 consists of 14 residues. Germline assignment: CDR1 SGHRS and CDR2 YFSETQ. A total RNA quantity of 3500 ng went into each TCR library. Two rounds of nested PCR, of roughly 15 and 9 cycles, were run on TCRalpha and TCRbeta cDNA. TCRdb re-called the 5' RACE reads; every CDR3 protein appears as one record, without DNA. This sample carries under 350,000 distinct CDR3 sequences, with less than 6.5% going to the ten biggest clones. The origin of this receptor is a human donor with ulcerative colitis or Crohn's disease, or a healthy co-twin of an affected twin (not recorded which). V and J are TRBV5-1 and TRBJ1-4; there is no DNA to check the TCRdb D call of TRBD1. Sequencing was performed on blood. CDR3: CASSAVTGYEKLFF. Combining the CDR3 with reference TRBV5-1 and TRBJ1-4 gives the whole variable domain KAGVTQTPRYLIKTRGQQVTLSCSPISGHRSVSWYQQTPGQGLQFLFEYFSETQRNKGNFPGRFSGRQFSNSRSEMNVSTLELGDSALYLCASSAVTGYEKLFFGSGTQLSVL.